Following are 27 T cell receptor beta chains from one sample sequenced in a study of radiotherapy plus CTLA-4 blockade in lung cancer. Profiled with immunoSEQ multiplex PCR; TCRdb holds only in-frame clones, not every one. The sample gives more than 80,000 clones, more than 75% of which show up once; about 2.2% is in the top ten. The source was peripheral blood, collected from a patient treated with radiotherapy plus ipilimumab. These receptors were collected from a human donor with non-small cell lung cancer that progressed on radiotherapy plus ipilimumab. Some clones in this sample may be carry-over from other donors' samples.

The V gene is TRBV6-1, the J gene TRBJ1-2, with 9 bases aligning to TRBD1. The CDR3 is 15 amino acids. The ends lost 0 bases at V and 4 bases at J; junction bases unmatched: 3. CDR1 is MNHNS, CDR2 SASEGT, per germline. Written as DNA, the CDR3 is TGTGCCAGCAGTGAAGCCCCGACAGGGGGCTATGGCTACACCTTC. Its translation: CASSEAPTGGYGYTF.

This chain connects TRBV11-2 to TRBJ1-1, with D unresolved. Germline lookup yields CDR1 SGHAT and CDR2 FQNNGV. This CDR3 has 12 amino acids. V lost 8 bases and J 0 bases, leaving 7 bases between the germline ends. The CDR3 spells CASRDMNTEAFF. Here the CDR3 DNA reads TGTGCCAGCCGAGACATGAACACTGAAGCTTTCTTT.

Note on this clone: One end of the junction fails to match germline, which may point to a read error. The chain is built from TRBV13 and TRBJ1-1, with D tentatively TRBD1 (6 bases). This CDR3 comprises 18 residues. Germline CDR1 is PRHDT and CDR2 is FYEKMQ (reference sequence). CDR3 protein: CASSLGGQPVSLNTEAFF. The CDR3 nucleotides read TGTGCCAGCAGCCTAGGGGGGCAGCCCGTGTCTCTGAACACTGAAGCTTTCTTT.

This chain connects TRBV4-1 to TRBJ1-1; TRBD1 is a possible D gene (6 bases). The V end was cut by 6 bases, the J end by 5 bases, with 19 bases between. Per the germline V gene, CDR1 is MGHRA and CDR2 is YSYEKL. This CDR3 comprises 15 residues. CDR3: CASRDAGGRETEAFF. CDR3 coding DNA: TGCGCCAGCAGGGACGCCGGGGGGCGGGAAACTGAAGCTTTCTTT.

The chain couples TRBV14 to TRBJ1-4; D is uncertain. V lost 4 bases to trimming and J lost 5 bases, with 5 bases between them. The CDR3 is 12 amino acids. CDR1 SGHDN and CDR2 FVKESK come from the germline V gene. The CDR3 DNA follows: TGTGCCAGCAGCCTCCGGAATGAAAAACTGTTTTTT. Protein product: CASSLRNEKLFF.

The rearrangement joins TRBV5-1 to TRBJ1-1; D remains unclear. The CDR3 sequence is 13 residues long. CDR1 is SGHRS and CDR2 is YFSETQ in the germline V gene. V lost 2 bases to trimming and J lost 3 bases, with 8 bases between them. CDR3 protein: CASSFTLDTEAFF. CDR3 coding DNA: TGCGCCAGCAGCTTTACCTTGGACACTGAAGCTTTCTTT.

This chain links TRBV18 with TRBJ1-1; D call uncertain. V lost 2 bases and J 2 bases, leaving 12 bases between the germline ends. The CDR3 has 15 amino acids. Per germline, CDR1 KGHSH and CDR2 LQKENI. CDR3 amino acids: CASSPNQDPNTEAFF. CDR3 in DNA: TGTGCCAGCTCACCAAACCAAGACCCTAACACTGAAGCTTTCTTT. Drawing the rest from reference TRBV18 and TRBJ1-1, the complete variable domain is NAGVMQNPRHLVRRRGQEARLRCSPMKGHSHVYWYRQLPEEGLKFMVYLQKENIIDESGMPKERFSAEFPKEGPSILRIQQVVRGDSAAYFCASSPNQDPNTEAFFGQGTRLTVV.

The V gene is TRBV4-1, the J gene TRBJ1-4; D is unresolved. The germline gives CDR1 MGHRA, CDR2 YSYEKL. V was trimmed by 1 base and J by 0 bases, leaving 9 bases between them. This CDR3 is 16 amino acids long. Here the CDR3 DNA reads TGCGCCAGCAGCCAAGGGCAGGCGACAACTAATGAAAAACTGTTTTTT. Its protein product is CASSQGQATTNEKLFF.

This chain uses TRBV7-9 with TRBJ1-2, with 9 bases that match TRBD1. Germline assignment: CDR1 SEHNR and CDR2 FQNEAQ (reference sequence). V shed 5 bases, J shed 2 bases, and the junction held 3 bases outside the gene matches. The CDR3 runs to 14 residues. CDR3 amino acids: CASSLQGANYGYTF. CDR3 bases: TGTGCCAGCAGCCTACAGGGGGCGAACTATGGCTACACCTTC.

V usage is TRBV9 and J usage is TRBJ1-4; D is unclear. Germline lookup yields CDR1 SGDLS and CDR2 YYNGEE. Trimming shortened V by 0 bases and J by 8 bases, and 14 bases separated the two germline ends. The CDR3 runs to 15 residues. CDR3 protein: CASSVDPGEGEKLFF. The CDR3 DNA reads as TGTGCCAGCAGCGTAGACCCGGGAGAAGGGGAAAAACTGTTTTTT.

The CDR3 sequence: CASSPRQGDTQYF. In DNA, the CDR3 is TGTGCCAGCAGTCCTCGACAGGGGGATACGCAGTATTTT. V is TRBV25-1 and J is TRBJ2-3; 8 bases match TRBD1. Unmatched junction bases numbered 4, after V lost 5 bases and J lost 6 bases. Germline V gives CDR1 MGHDK, CDR2 SYGVNS. CDR3 length: 13 amino acids.

The chain links TRBV28 to TRBJ2-3; TRBD1 matches 9 bases. The CDR3 has 15 amino acids. Trimming cost V 6 bases and J 1 base; bases outside gene matches: 5. Per germline, CDR1 MDHEN and CDR2 SYDVKM. CDR3 residues: CASRQGAGGTDTQYF. CDR3 coding DNA: TGTGCCAGCAGACAGGGGGCCGGCGGCACAGATACGCAGTATTTT.

This chain uses TRBV11-2 with TRBJ1-2, with D perhaps matching TRBD1 (6 bases). V lost 0 bases to trimming and J lost 4 bases, with 18 bases between them. The CDR3 loop spans 17 amino acids. CDR1 is SGHAT, CDR2 FQNNGV, per germline. CDR3 bases: TGTGCCAGCAGCTTAGAGAGCTACAGGGTTTTGAGCTATGGCTACACCTTC. It yields the protein CASSLESYRVLSYGYTF.

The genes are TRBV11-2 and TRBJ2-7; D may be TRBD1 (5 bases). The V gene's germline CDR1 is SGHAT and CDR2 FQNNGV. The CDR3 runs to 14 residues. Deletions cut 1 base from V and 12 bases from J, with 19 bases between. In nucleotides, the CDR3 is TGTGCCAGCAGCTTAGCCCTAAAGGGGCAGACTCGGTACTTC. As protein: CASSLALKGQTRYF.

The chain employs TRBV5-4 and TRBJ1-2; 9 bases agree with TRBD1. The V and J ends lost 4 bases and 0 bases, in that order; junction bases with no gene match: 7. CDR3 size: 16 residues. The germline V gene encodes CDR1 SGHNT and CDR2 YYREEE (reference sequence). This CDR3 is CASSIGTGPSNYGYTF. For the CDR3, the DNA is TGTGCCAGCAGCATTGGGACAGGGCCATCTAACTATGGCTACACCTTC.

This chain joins TRBV5-6 and TRBJ2-6; no reliable D call. Trimming stripped 1 base from V and 0 bases from J, with 11 bases between. The CDR3 is 17 residues long. From germline, CDR1 is SGHDT and CDR2 YYEEEE. CDR3 loop: CASSLTGSSSGANVLTF. The DNA of the CDR3 is TGTGCCAGCAGCTTGACCGGGTCCAGCTCTGGGGCCAACGTCCTGACTTTC.

The rearrangement joins TRBV5-1 to TRBJ1-6; possible D gene TRBD1, 6 bases. Trimming removed 0 bases from V and 5 bases from J, with 12 bases in between. Germline CDR1 SGHRS, CDR2 YFSETQ. The CDR3 extends over 16 amino acids. This chain's CDR3 is CASSLESGQNNSPLHF. For the CDR3, the DNA is TGCGCCAGCAGCTTGGAGTCCGGACAGAATAATTCACCCCTCCACTTT.

The chain employs TRBV9 and TRBJ2-1, with 11 positions matching TRBD2. J was trimmed by 7 bases and V by 4 bases; bases with no gene match: 10. The CDR3 runs to 16 residues. CDR1 and CDR2 (germline): SGDLS, YYNGEE. Written as DNA, the CDR3 is TGTGCCAGCAGCACATTAGCGGGGGGGCCGTTTAATGAGCAGTTCTTC. Its translation is CASSTLAGGPFNEQFF.

The J gene is TRBJ2-4, the V gene TRBV7-9; D is perhaps TRBD2 (5 bases). The CDR3 length is 17 residues. Trimming took off 0 bases at V and 0 bases at J, with 12 bases between the two ends. CDR1 and CDR2 (germline): SEHNR, FQNEAQ (reference sequence). CDR3 region: CASSLATPGVAKNIQYF. The CDR3 region has the DNA TGTGCCAGCAGCTTAGCCACTCCCGGGGTAGCCAAAAACATTCAGTACTTC. Looking up the rest from reference TRBV7-9 and TRBJ2-4 gives the full variable domain: DTGVSQNPRHKITKRGQNVTFRCDPISEHNRLYWYRQTLGQGPEFLTYFQNEAQLEKSRLLSDRFSAERPKGSFSTLEIQRTEQGDSAMYLCASSLATPGVAKNIQYFGAGTRLSVL.

Concerning this clone: The same CDR3 can be traced to other DNA sequences in this sample. The chain employs TRBV2 and TRBJ1-5; D call uncertain. V gave up 4 bases and J gave up 1 base, with 5 bases separating them. The germline CDR1 and CDR2 sequences are SNHLY and FYNNEI. There are 13 residues in the CDR3. The CDR3 loop is CASSGESNQPQHF. CDR3 DNA sequence: TGTGCCAGCAGTGGGGAAAGCAATCAGCCCCAGCATTTT.

The rearrangement links TRBV7-2 to TRBJ2-3; 11 bases are a match to TRBD2. The V gene's germline CDR1 is SGHTA and CDR2 FQGNSA. The CDR3 length is 18 residues. Trimming at V came to 5 bases and at J to 4 bases, leaving 14 bases not matched to a gene. The CDR3 sequence: CASSPSRTLAGGPDTQYF. DNA for the CDR3: TGTGCCAGCAGCCCTAGCCGAACTCTAGCGGGGGGCCCAGATACGCAGTATTTT.

This rearrangement joins TRBV13 to TRBJ2-7; TRBD1 matches 9 bases. The CDR3 sequence is 15 residues long. Trimming removed 5 bases from V and 6 bases from J; junction bases left unmatched: 11. Germline lookup yields CDR1 PRHDT and CDR2 FYEKMQ (reference sequence). The chain's CDR3 is CASSPPGTGSGEQYF. Written as DNA, the CDR3 is TGTGCCAGCAGCCCCCCTGGGACAGGGTCTGGCGAGCAGTACTTC.

This chain joins TRBV19 and TRBJ1-5, with D possibly being TRBD1 (5 bases). Per the germline V gene, CDR1 is LNHDA and CDR2 is SQIVND (reference sequence). The V end was cut by 5 bases, the J end by 4 bases, with 12 bases between. This CDR3 is 14 amino acids long. CDR3 protein: CASSVQGGNQPQHF. CDR3 DNA: TGTGCCAGTAGTGTCCAGGGTGGTAATCAGCCCCAGCATTTT.

The V and J genes are TRBV7-9 and TRBJ1-1; no definite D call. Trimming shortened V by 1 base and J by 3 bases, and 6 bases separated the two germline ends. This CDR3 is 13 amino acids long. CDR1 and CDR2 (germline): SEHNR, FQNEAQ (reference sequence). The CDR3 DNA is TGTGCCAGCAGCTTAGTGGCCGACACTGAAGCTTTCTTT. Translated: CASSLVADTEAFF.

V and J are TRBV2 and TRBJ1-1, with 8 bases lining up with TRBD1. This CDR3 region has 13 residues. CDR1 is SNHLY, CDR2 FYNNEI, per germline. V was pared by 10 bases and J by 5 bases, with 9 bases of the junction left unmatched. CDR3 sequence (DNA): TGTGCCACTGCGACAGGGGTTGGGACTGAAGCTTTCTTT. This gives the protein CATATGVGTEAFF.

The rearrangement uses TRBV7-2 and TRBJ1-6, with D uncertain. Trimming removed 4 bases at V and 0 bases at J, with 7 bases between. The CDR3 is 15 residues long. Germline-derived CDR1 and CDR2 are SGHTA and FQGNSA. The CDR3 region is CASSSRSSYNSPLHF. CDR3 in DNA: TGTGCCAGCAGCTCTCGGAGCTCCTATAATTCACCCCTCCACTTT.

This clone was found once. In the same sample, other DNA sequences code for this CDR3. The genes are TRBV9 and TRBJ1-3; no firm D call. Trimming left V 2 bases short and J 4 bases short, with 19 bases between. There are 17 residues in the CDR3. The V gene's germline CDR1 is SGDLS and CDR2 YYNGEE. This chain's CDR3 is CASSVTPVIGSGNTIYF. The CDR3 nucleotides read TGTGCCAGCAGCGTGACCCCGGTGATAGGGTCGGGAAACACCATATATTTT.